These T cell receptor beta chains were read from a single sample in a study of a mutant IDH1 vaccine in newly diagnosed glioma. Assay used: immunoSEQ multiplex PCR; TCRdb lists only in-frame clones, some missing. Here the sample spans under 150,000 clones, about four fifths being singletons. These TCRs are of unknown antigen specificity. Specimen: PBMCs, collected from a glioma patient whose treatment included an IDH1 peptide vaccine. The receptors were gathered from a man aged 40-49 years with glioma. The CDR3 runs from the conserved cysteine through the conserved F or W. A D gene is named only where the DNA matches it firmly. Only part of the rows carry a size: once, few, many, or a class if the clone is expanded.

CDR3 length	V gene	clone size	D gene	J gene	CDR3 DNA	CDR3 protein
15	TRBV18	NA	TRBD2	TRBJ2-3	TGTGCCAGCTCAGAAGGCCTAGCGGGAGTGGATACGCAGTATTTT	CASSEGLAGVDTQYF
12	TRBV19	NA	NA	TRBJ1-1	TGTGCCAGTAGTAAGAGGAGGACTGAAGCTTTCTTT	CASSKRRTEAFF
16	TRBV4-2	NA	NA	TRBJ1-1	TGTGCCAGCAGCCCCGCGGTGGGGCGGGGGAACACTGAAGCTTTCTTT	CASSPAVGRGNTEAFF
12	TRBV6-6	once	TRBD1	TRBJ2-7	TGTGCCAGCAGTTATACAGGGGGCGAGCAGTACTTC	CASSYTGGEQYF
18	TRBV5-1	once	TRBD1	TRBJ1-4	TGCGCCAGCAGCCCAGGACAGGGGGCCCTAGGAGCTAATGAAAAACTGTTTTTT	CASSPGQGALGANEKLFF
13	TRBV14	NA	NA	TRBJ2-5	TGTGCCAGCAGCCAAATATATTGGGAGACCCAGTACTTC	CASSQIYWETQYF
12	TRBV29-1	NA	TRBD1	TRBJ1-2	TGCAGCGTTGAGGCCGGGACAGGGGGCTACACCTTC	CSVEAGTGGYTF
13	TRBV6-5	NA	NA	TRBJ2-2	TGTGCCAGCAGTGAAGGGCGGGGCTGGGAGCTGTTTTTT	CASSEGRGWELFF
12	TRBV19	NA	NA	TRBJ1-4	TGTGCCAGTGCGTCGGGTGGTGAAAAACTGTTTTTT	CASASGGEKLFF
15	TRBV4-2	NA	NA	TRBJ2-7	TGTGCCAGCAGCCAATTCGTCTCCGTGGGATACGAGCAGTACTTC	CASSQFVSVGYEQYF
18	TRBV7-9	once	TRBD2	TRBJ2-2	TGTGCCAGCAGCCGGACTAGCGGGGGGGCCTCGGGCACCGGGGAGCTGTTTTTT	CASSRTSGGASGTGELFF
16	TRBV4-3	NA	NA	TRBJ1-4	TGCGCCAGCAGCCCAAGGGCACAGGCTCATAATGAAAAACTGTTTTTT	CASSPRAQAHNEKLFF
15	TRBV7-8	few	NA	TRBJ1-1	TGTGCCAGCAGCTTAAGGGCCGGTAGGGGGACTGAAGCTTTCTTT	CASSLRAGRGTEAFF
13	TRBV6-1	NA	NA	TRBJ1-1	TGTGCCAGCAGTGGCCGGATGAACACTGAAGCTTTCTTT	CASSGRMNTEAFF
14	TRBV25-1	NA	NA	TRBJ1-6	TGTGCCAGCAGTGAGACAGGTACACGGGAACCCCTCCACTTT	CASSETGTREPLHF
13	TRBV7-2	NA	NA	TRBJ2-1	TGTGCCAGCAGCTTCTCAGGGTCCCCGCCATGGTTCTTC	CASSFSGSPPWFF
17	TRBV2	NA	TRBD1	TRBJ1-2	TGTGCCAGCTCTCTGACTAGACCGGGACAGCGATCCTATGGCTACACCTTC	CASSLTRPGQRSYGYTF
15	TRBV7-9	NA	TRBD1	TRBJ2-6	TGTGCCAGCAGGACAGGGAGCTCTGGGGCCAACGTCCTGACTTTC	CASRTGSSGANVLTF
14	TRBV5-5	NA	NA	TRBJ2-7	TGTGCCAGCAGCTTGGTGGGTGAGGCGTACGCGCAGTACTTC	CASSLVGEAYAQYF
17	TRBV4-1	NA	TRBD2	TRBJ2-3	TGCGCCAGCAGCCAAACCGGGACTAGCGGGAGTAGGTATACGCAGTATTTT	CASSQTGTSGSRYTQYF
17	TRBV5-1	NA	TRBD1	TRBJ2-5	TGCGCCGGCAGCGGCACAGGGGGCCCAACTCTCCAAGAGACCCAGTACTTC	CAGSGTGGPTLQETQYF
16	TRBV13	NA	NA	TRBJ2-1	TGTGCCAGCAGCTCCCCGAAGGGCCCCTCCTACAATGAGCAGTTCTTC	CASSSPKGPSYNEQFF
14	TRBV9	NA	NA	TRBJ1-1	TGTGCCAGCAGCGTACGGGATCTGGGCACTGAAGCTTTCTTT	CASSVRDLGTEAFF
19	TRBV11-2	NA	TRBD1	TRBJ1-2	TGTGCCAGCAGGGATCTATCGCGGGACAGGGGGCTTCAAGTCTATGGCTACACCTTC	CASRDLSRDRGLQVYGYTF
16	TRBV19	NA	TRBD2	TRBJ2-1	TGTGCCAGTAGTCCCCCCTCTAGCGGGAGAGCAAATGAGCAGTTCTTC	CASSPPSSGRANEQFF
18	TRBV19	NA	NA	TRBJ2-2	TGTGCCAGTAGCAAGTTACGCACTGGGGGAGAGGGGACCGGGGAGCTGTTTTTT	CASSKLRTGGEGTGELFF
15	TRBV7-7	NA	TRBD2	TRBJ2-3	TGTGCTAGCAGCCCCTCTAGCGGGAGCACAGATACGCAGTATTTT	CASSPSSGSTDTQYF
20	TRBV5-1	once	TRBD2	TRBJ2-3	TGCGCCAGCAGCTTGGCCCTGCTAGCGGGAATGGGGGCCCACACAGATACGCAGTATTTT	CASSLALLAGMGAHTDTQYF
14	TRBV19	NA	NA	TRBJ2-7	TGTGCCAGTAGTATCACGGGGACCGGCTACGAGCAGTACTTC	CASSITGTGYEQYF
14	TRBV19	few	TRBD1	TRBJ2-1	TGTGCCAGCAAGGGACAGGGCCCCTACAATGAGCAGTTCTTC	CASKGQGPYNEQFF
17	TRBV30	NA	NA	TRBJ2-1	TGTGCCTGGAGTGACCTCCCCTGGCGCAGCTCCTACAATGAGCAGTTCTTC	CAWSDLPWRSSYNEQFF